Each of the 21 T cell receptor beta chains below was sequenced from the same sample in a study of blood T cell repertoires in COVID-19. Profiling relied on immunoSEQ multiplex PCR, and the TCRdb table lists in-frame clones only, not all of them. The sample holds around 200,000 clones, roughly four fifths seen once. The source material was peripheral blood. The receptors shown here come from a woman between 40 and 50 years old with acute or convalescent COVID-19.

The chain recombines TRBV7-3 with TRBJ2-3, with D possibly being TRBD2 (6 bases). The CDR3 contains 15 residues. V lost 0 bases, J lost 6 bases, and 13 bases lay in between. The V gene's germline CDR1 is SGHTA and CDR2 FQGTGA. Here the CDR3 DNA reads TGTGCCAGCAGCTTAACCATACTCCGGGAGGATACGCAGTATTTT. Protein sequence: CASSLTILREDTQYF.

The chain joins TRBV27 to TRBJ1-1; the D is unclear. V was shortened by 2 bases and J by 11 bases, with 12 bases between the two germline ends. Germline V gives CDR1 MNHEY, CDR2 SMNVEV (reference sequence). The CDR3 is 12 amino acids. The DNA for the CDR3 is TGTGCCAGCAGTTTAACGGGTGGGGAGGCTTTCTTT. This sequence encodes CASSLTGGEAFF.

V usage is TRBV3-1 (or the pseudogene TRBV3-2) and J usage is TRBJ2-3; the D gene is possibly TRBD2 (6 bases). Germline-derived CDR1 and CDR2 are LGHDT and YNNKEL (reference sequence). The length of the CDR3 is 13 residues. V was trimmed by 3 bases and J by 8 bases, leaving 12 bases between them. The CDR3 sequence: CASSHQAGGTQYF. The CDR3 DNA is TGTGCCAGCAGCCATCAAGCCGGGGGTACGCAGTATTTT.

The chain uses TRBV7-2 and TRBJ1-3; TRBD1 agrees at 7 bases. From germline, CDR1 is SGHTA and CDR2 FQGNSA. The CDR3 is 15 residues long. Germline trimming cut 4 bases from V and 1 base from J; bases unmatched to any gene: 4. The CDR3 is CASSSRQGSGNTIYF. Written as DNA, the CDR3 is TGTGCCAGCAGCTCACGACAGGGTTCTGGAAACACCATATATTTT.

The V and J genes are TRBV24-1 and TRBJ1-4; no clear D gene. This CDR3 comprises 13 residues. CDR1 and CDR2 from the germline V gene are KGHDR and SFDVKD. Trimming took off 4 bases at V and 5 bases at J, with 7 bases between the two ends. The CDR3 protein is CATSDHSNEKLFF. The CDR3 bases are TGTGCCACCAGTGACCACAGCAATGAAAAACTGTTTTTT.

This chain uses TRBV2 with TRBJ2-7; D perhaps matches TRBD1 (6 bases). The CDR3 has 13 amino acids. Germline CDR1 and CDR2: SNHLY and FYNNEI. V lost 6 bases, J lost 2 bases, and 11 bases lay in between. In DNA form, the CDR3 reads TGTGCCAGCAGGGACAGCGCTACCTACGAGCAGTACTTC. Translation gives CASRDSATYEQYF.

The genes are TRBV27 and TRBJ1-4; D not resolved. Germline V lookup: CDR1 MNHEY, CDR2 SMNVEV (reference sequence). This CDR3 is built from 15 residues. Trimming stripped 6 bases from V and 0 bases from J, with 11 bases between. The CDR3 region is CASRVALTTNEKLFF. The DNA for the CDR3 is TGTGCCAGCAGGGTCGCACTCACAACTAATGAAAAACTGTTTTTT. Based on the CDR3 plus reference TRBV27 and TRBJ1-4, the full variable domain is EAQVTQNPRYLITVTGKKLTVTCSQNMNHEYMSWYRQDPGLGLRQIYYSMNVEVTDKGDVPEGYKVSRKEKRNFPLILESPSPNQTSLYFCASRVALTTNEKLFFGSGTQLSVL.

The chain is built from TRBV7-2 and TRBJ2-7; TRBD1 aligns across 12 bases. Germline trimming cut 6 bases from V and 3 bases from J; bases unmatched to any gene: 12. Per germline, CDR1 SGHTA and CDR2 FQGNSA. CDR3 length equals 17 residues. The chain's CDR3 is CASSFGRGTGGLYEQYF. DNA of the CDR3: TGTGCCAGCAGTTTCGGCCGGGGGACAGGGGGCCTCTACGAGCAGTACTTC.

V gene TRBV7-6 combines with J gene TRBJ2-5, with D tentatively TRBD2 (7 bases). V shed 5 bases and J shed 5 bases, with 18 bases lying between them. CDR1 is SGHVS, CDR2 FNYEAQ, per germline. There are 15 residues in the CDR3. CDR3 loop: CASSAGAANRETQYF. Written as DNA, the CDR3 is TGTGCCAGCAGCGCGGGGGCAGCCAACCGGGAGACCCAGTACTTC.

This sequence joins TRBV29-1 and TRBJ1-1, with TRBD1 as a possible D gene (5 bases). This CDR3 has 13 residues. In germline, CDR1 is SQVTM, CDR2 ANQGSEA. The V end lost 7 bases, the J end lost 14 bases, and 26 bases lay between the germline ends. DNA for the CDR3: TGCAGCGCCTTGTTGGGGGTCCAAAAAGCGGGATTCTTT. The encoded protein is CSALLGVQKAGFF.

The chain is built from TRBV6-2 or TRBV6-3 and TRBJ2-3, with D unresolved. V shed 3 bases and J shed 4 bases, with 11 bases lying between them. This CDR3 has 14 residues. CDR1 is MNHEY, CDR2 SVGEGT, per germline. CDR3 in DNA: TGTGCCAGCAGTTATGACCTGGGCCCAGATACGCAGTATTTT. As protein: CASSYDLGPDTQYF.

V usage is TRBV6-5 and J usage is TRBJ2-2, with TRBD1 identical over 7 bases. CDR3 length: 15 residues. Germline V gene data show CDR1 as MNHEY and CDR2 as SVGAGI. V dropped 6 bases and J dropped 1; count of bases not matched to a gene: 5. The CDR3 loop reads CASSTTGKNTGELFF. The CDR3 DNA reads as TGTGCCAGCAGCACGACAGGGAAGAACACCGGGGAGCTGTTTTTT.

The chain links TRBV4-1 to TRBJ1-4; the D gene is possibly TRBD1 (6 bases). CDR1 is MGHRA and CDR2 is YSYEKL in the germline V gene. V gave up 1 base and J gave up 7 bases, with 13 bases separating them. The CDR3 totals 15 residues. The CDR3 nucleotides are TGCGCCAGCAGCCAAGTCTCCAGGGGCGTTGAAAAACTGTTTTTT. Amino acids: CASSQVSRGVEKLFF.

This clone was recorded only once. The V call is TRBV27, the J call TRBJ1-6; possible D gene TRBD1, 6 bases. The germline V gene encodes CDR1 MNHEY and CDR2 SMNVEV (reference sequence). There are 16 residues in the CDR3. Trimming left V 6 bases short and J 6 bases short, with 18 bases between. CDR3 residues: CASRIGSGVFNSPLHF. CDR3 coding DNA: TGTGCCAGCAGGATTGGCTCAGGGGTTTTTAATTCACCCCTCCACTTT.

The genes are TRBV15 and TRBJ2-7, with 9 bases identical to TRBD2. From germline, CDR1 is LNHNV and CDR2 YYDKDF (reference sequence). V shed 0 bases, J shed 0 bases, and the junction held 12 bases outside the gene matches. The CDR3 spans 19 residues. This CDR3 reads CATSRDLAASGEPSYEQYF. CDR3 bases: TGTGCCACCAGCAGAGATCTAGCGGCTAGCGGGGAACCCTCCTACGAGCAGTACTTC.

The gene calls are TRBV28 and TRBJ2-3; 8 bases align to TRBD2. Germline V CDR1 and CDR2: MDHEN, SYDVKM. This CDR3 region has 14 residues. J was trimmed by 2 bases and V by 4 bases; bases with no gene match: 2. CDR3 nucleotide sequence: TGTGCCAGCAGTTCTAGCGGGCCCACAGATACGCAGTATTTT. The encoded protein is CASSSSGPTDTQYF.

This chain links TRBV18 with TRBJ1-3; no firm D call. This CDR3 comprises 15 residues. V lost 3 bases to trimming and J lost 2 bases, with 11 bases between them. Germline CDR1 reads KGHSH; CDR2 reads LQKENI. The CDR3 loop is CASSPLEVPGNTIYF. The CDR3 bases are TGTGCCAGCTCACCCTTGGAGGTGCCTGGAAACACCATATATTTT.

CDR3 sequence reads: CASSPRDSYNSPLHF. In DNA, the CDR3 is TGTGCCAGCTCACCAAGAGACAGTTATAATTCACCCCTCCACTTT. The gene calls are TRBV18 and TRBJ1-6, with TRBD1 as a possible D gene (5 bases). Trimming took off 2 bases at V and 4 bases at J, with 9 bases between the two ends. CDR1 KGHSH and CDR2 LQKENI come from the germline V gene. The CDR3 runs 15 residues.

The rearrangement links TRBV7-2 to TRBJ2-5, with 7 nucleotides matching TRBD2. V was pared by 5 bases and J by 6 bases, with 15 bases of the junction left unmatched. The CDR3 has 16 residues. Germline V lookup: CDR1 SGHTA, CDR2 FQGNSA. CDR3: CASSARRGRAEKTQYF. DNA for the CDR3: TGTGCCAGCAGCGCCCGTCGGGGGAGGGCCGAAAAGACCCAGTACTTC.

The CDR3 bases are TGTGCCAGCAGCGGGGAAGGGACAGGATCACCCAATGAGCAGTTCTTC. Its translation: CASSGEGTGSPNEQFF. This chain uses TRBV13 with TRBJ2-1; 8 bases match TRBD1. Looked up from germline, CDR1 is PRHDT and CDR2 is FYEKMQ (reference sequence). The CDR3 is 16 amino acids. Germline trimming cut 5 bases from V and 6 bases from J; bases unmatched to any gene: 12.

The chain uses TRBV29-1 and TRBJ1-5; D is unclear. Between the trimmed V and J ends, which lost 6 bases and 2 bases, there was a span of 8 bases. Germline CDR1 SQVTM, CDR2 ANQGSEA. CDR3 length equals 12 residues. This CDR3 is CSVGSGNQPQHF. The CDR3 DNA reads TGCAGCGTGGGGAGCGGCAATCAGCCCCAGCATTTT.